The rows below give T cell receptor beta chains drawn from one sample of a study of OX40 agonist ivuxolimab in advanced cancers. TCRdb's table, derived via immunoSEQ multiplex PCR, lists solely in-frame clones and lacks some. The sample lists 43,000 or so clones, 88% occurring once. The sequences come from CD4+ or CD8+ T cells sorted from blood, collected in a trial of the OX40 agonist ivuxolimab. These receptors all stem from an adult with an advanced solid tumor such as melanoma, head and neck, liver or kidney cancer. The CDR3 runs from the conserved cysteine through the conserved F or W. Fields, in order: V gene, J gene, CDR3 protein.

V: TRBV2; J: TRBJ2-1; CDR3: CASKEGVYNEQFF
V: TRBV5-6; J: TRBJ1-3; CDR3: CASSSYNGRNTIYF
V: TRBV9; J: TRBJ2-2; CDR3: CASNSGGLTGELFF
V: TRBV4-1; J: TRBJ2-1; CDR3: CASSRSPGLAGGQGSREQFF
V: TRBV9; J: TRBJ1-4; CDR3: CASSVGQGGIEKLFF
V: TRBV2; J: TRBJ2-1; CDR3: CASRVTGEWSEQFF
V: TRBV30; J: NA; CDR3: CAYDRGRDEQYF
V: TRBV7-2; J: TRBJ1-2; CDR3: CASSFPGIGYTF
V: TRBV30; J: TRBJ1-2; CDR3: CAWVPQDRYGYTF
V: TRBV7-2; J: TRBJ2-3; CDR3: CASSLASGPDTQYF
V: TRBV4-2; J: TRBJ1-1; CDR3: CASSLIGKSTEAFF
V: TRBV9; J: TRBJ2-2; CDR3: CASSVEPGGKYFGELFF
V: TRBV5-8; J: TRBJ2-5; CDR3: CASRGGIGQYF
V: TRBV18; J: TRBJ1-4; CDR3: CASSPPGHLNEKLFF
V: TRBV18; J: TRBJ2-5; CDR3: CASSPGLRETQYF
V: TRBV5-1; J: TRBJ1-6; CDR3: CASSRIQGQNSPLHF
V: TRBV30; J: TRBJ2-2; CDR3: CAWSPGTGGFTGELFF
V: TRBV11-2; J: TRBJ2-5; CDR3: CASSLIETQYF
V: TRBV7-8; J: TRBJ1-3; CDR3: CASSLGAAFSGNTIYF
V: TRBV19; J: TRBJ2-1; CDR3: CASSNPGTPGSYNEQFF
V: TRBV10-3; J: TRBJ2-3; CDR3: CAISSSGKSTDTQYF
V: TRBV19; J: TRBJ1-5; CDR3: CATEYRGDSNQPQHF
V: TRBV6-5; J: TRBJ1-1; CDR3: CASSLTGKRTEAFF
V: TRBV27; J: TRBJ1-2; CDR3: CASRGRDRGNYGYTF
V: TRBV5-6; J: TRBJ2-5; CDR3: CASSSPNQETQYF
V: TRBV7-2; J: TRBJ2-5; CDR3: CASSLKGTGGWETQYF
V: TRBV19; J: TRBJ2-7; CDR3: CASSDGPRKGRYEQYF
V: TRBV5-1; J: TRBJ2-5; CDR3: CASSLGQIQETQYF